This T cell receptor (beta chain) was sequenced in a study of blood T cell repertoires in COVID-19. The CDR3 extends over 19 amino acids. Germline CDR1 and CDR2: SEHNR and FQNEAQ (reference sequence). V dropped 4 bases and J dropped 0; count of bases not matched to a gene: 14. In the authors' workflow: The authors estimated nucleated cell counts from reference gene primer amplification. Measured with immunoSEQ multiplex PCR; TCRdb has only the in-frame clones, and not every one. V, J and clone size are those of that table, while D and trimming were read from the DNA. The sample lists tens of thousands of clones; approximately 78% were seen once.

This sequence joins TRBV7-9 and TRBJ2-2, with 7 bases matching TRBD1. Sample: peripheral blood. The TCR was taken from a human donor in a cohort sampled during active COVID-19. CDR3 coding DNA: TGTGCCAGCAGCTCCCGAAAAAGACAGGGAGAACCGAACACCGGGGAGCTGTTTTTT. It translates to CASSSRKRQGEPNTGELFF.